This T cell receptor beta chain was recovered during a study of shared clonotypes between healthy human individuals. Findings of the study overall: Generation of non-shared clonotypes was less probable than generation of clonotypes shared by all four donors.

Germline CDR1 is SGDLS and CDR2 is YYNGEE. The CDR3 totals 18 residues. Trimming removed 4 bases at V and 1 base at J, with 23 bases between. Concerning this clone: Antigen specificity is unknown.

TCRdb's copy holds only in-frame clones and misses some; the assay was immunoSEQ multiplex PCR. The profile shows some 580,000 clones, about 98% of them singletons. In the naive CD8 group, cells lacked CD45RO and were positively selected for CCR7, so terminally differentiated effector memory CD45RA+ cells were left out. The sample comprised naive CD8+ T cells sorted from blood. V usage is TRBV9 and J usage is TRBJ1-1; D perhaps matches TRBD1 (5 bases). The receptor was derived from a man aged 30 to 39 in good health. CDR3 DNA sequence: TGTGCCAGCAGCCCCGCCCCTAAGGGGCACTCCGGGAACACTGAAGCTTTCTTT. Protein: CASSPAPKGHSGNTEAFF.